Given below is one T cell receptor beta chain in context. Antigen: not known. The data belong to a study of cytomegalovirus exposure and HLA in healthy donors. Study-level results: In an earlier analysis, productive rearrangement rates for most beta V segments clustered near 87% or 30%.

Primers included in the PCR were 60 Vbeta and 13 Jbeta primers. Using immunoSEQ multiplex PCR, the repertoire was profiled, and TCRdb retains in-frame clones only, with some absent. This table has some 120,000 clones, about 68% appearing once. Between the trimmed V and J ends, which lost 5 bases and 6 bases, there was a span of 16 bases. CDR3 length: 14 residues. CDR1 and CDR2 from the germline V gene are KGHSH and LQKENI. The V call is TRBV18, the J call TRBJ1-1; a weak D match, TRBD1 (6 bases). The source of this sequence is a woman aged 40 to 55 in good health and CMV-seropositive. The specimen was PBMCs. CDR3 nucleotides: TGTGCCAGCTCATCGACGACAGGACCGCCTGAAGCTTTCTTT. Encoded protein: CASSSTTGPPEAFF.